These 30 T cell receptor beta chains came from one sample sequenced in a study of patients and donors after allogeneic stem cell transplantation. From the RT-PCR reads, TCRdb called clonotypes with MiXCR, one entry per CDR3 protein. The data hold 800,000 to 1,000,000 distinct CDR3 sequences, with about a sixth observed a single time. Sequences were obtained from blood, either unsorted or a sorted T cell fraction (not recorded which). Receptors were obtained from a human donor who was either an allogeneic HSCT recipient or a stem cell or donor lymphocyte infusion donor (not recorded which). It is not recorded whose cells these are; they may come from a transplant donor.

The V gene is TRBV27, the J gene TRBJ2-1; unclear D gene. V lost 2 bases, J lost 9 bases, and 11 bases lay in between. The CDR3 contains 13 residues. Germline V gene sequence: CDR1 MNHEY, CDR2 SMNVEV (reference sequence). The DNA for the CDR3 is TGTGCCAGCAGTTTAAATCCTAGAGTTGAGCAGTTCTTC. Residues: CASSLNPRVEQFF.

V usage is TRBV29-1 and J usage is TRBJ2-1, with 11 bases matching TRBD2. Per the germline V gene, CDR1 is SQVTM and CDR2 is ANQGSEA. This CDR3 has 12 amino acids. V lost 8 bases to trimming and J lost 6 bases; unmatched junction nucleotides: 3. The CDR3 here is CSPGTSGNEQFF. CDR3 nucleotide sequence: TGCAGCCCGGGGACTAGCGGCAATGAGCAGTTCTTC.

This clonotype was detected a few times. J is TRBJ2-3 and V is TRBV9; 7 nucleotides agree with TRBD2. This CDR3 contains 15 residues. CDR1 SGDLS and CDR2 YYNGEE come from the germline V gene. V shed 4 bases and J 2 bases; nucleotides not matched to a gene: 7. CDR3 DNA: TGTGCCAGCAGCAATAGCGGGCACCTCACAGATACGCAGTATTTT. Protein: CASSNSGHLTDTQYF.

About this clonotype: Because the CDR3 is missing its conserved closing phenylalanine or tryptophan, this is likely a read error. The chain carries TRBV9 and TRBJ1-6; no firm D call. In germline, CDR1 is SGDLS, CDR2 YYNGEE. V was cut by 3 bases and J by 4 bases, with 11 bases left in between. The CDR3 consists of 15 residues. Written as DNA, the CDR3 is TGTGCCAGCAGCGGGGCCGGAAGATATAATTCACCCCTCCACTAT. Translating gives CASSGAGRYNSPLHY.

This clonotype was seen a few times. This chain connects TRBV12-3 or TRBV12-4 to TRBJ2-4, with 9 bases matching TRBD2. V lost 4 bases to trimming and J lost 0 bases; unmatched junction nucleotides: 4. This CDR3 has 16 residues. The CDR3 nucleotides read TGTGCCAGCAGTTCGGTAGCGGGGGAAGCCAAAAACATTCAGTACTTC. Protein sequence: CASSSVAGEAKNIQYF.

This chain joins TRBV20-1 and TRBJ2-7; TRBD2 matches 12 bases. Germline V gene data show CDR1 as DFQATT and CDR2 as SNEGSKA (reference sequence). CDR3 size: 14 residues. V lost 6 bases to trimming and J lost 4 bases; unmatched junction nucleotides: 7. The CDR3 region is CSAETSGSRYEQYF. CDR3 coding DNA: TGCAGTGCGGAGACTAGCGGGAGTCGGTACGAGCAGTACTTC.

This chain connects TRBV4-1 to TRBJ2-2; 13 nucleotides line up with TRBD2. This CDR3 has 17 amino acids. V was pared by 1 base and J by 5 bases, with 4 bases of the junction left unmatched. CDR1 is MGHRA and CDR2 is YSYEKL in the germline V gene. Here the CDR3 reads CASSQVVLAGGTGELFF. As DNA, the CDR3 is TGCGCCAGCAGCCAAGTAGTACTAGCGGGAGGGACCGGGGAGCTGTTTTTT.

This clonotype was counted only a few times. The chain joins TRBV29-1 to TRBJ2-5; D might be TRBD2 (6 bases). With 7 bases removed from V and 5 bases from J, the gap between germline ends came to 20 bases. This CDR3 has 14 amino acids. Germline V gene data show CDR1 as SQVTM and CDR2 as ANQGSEA. CDR3 nucleotides: TGCAGCGGGCTCGGGAGCTTGGGCCGGGAGACCCAGTACTTC. Translating it yields CSGLGSLGRETQYF.

J is TRBJ1-1 and V is TRBV20-1; D possibly corresponds to TRBD1 (5 bases). The germline V and J ends were trimmed by 0 bases and 3 bases, with 14 bases remaining between them. The CDR3 length is 15 residues. The V gene's germline CDR1 is DFQATT and CDR2 SNEGSKA (reference sequence). The CDR3: CSARDPQGSDTEAFF. The CDR3 bases are TGCAGTGCTAGAGATCCCCAGGGTTCCGACACTGAAGCTTTCTTT.

A few counts support this clonotype. V is TRBV11-2 and J is TRBJ2-7; possibly TRBD2 for D (6 bases). Between the trimmed V and J ends, which lost 1 base and 5 bases, there was a span of 15 bases. From germline, CDR1 is SGHAT and CDR2 FQNNGV. The length of the CDR3 is 15 residues. The CDR3 loop is CASSLGGGKVNEQYF. The CDR3 bases are TGTGCCAGCAGCTTAGGTGGCGGGAAAGTCAACGAGCAGTACTTC.

This clonotype showed up just a few times. The genes are TRBV28 and TRBJ2-7; 7 bases line up with TRBD1. Germline lookup yields CDR1 MDHEN and CDR2 SYDVKM. The junction had 8 bases not matched to a gene; V was cut back by 9 bases and J by 3 bases. The CDR3 covers 13 residues. In nucleotides, the CDR3 is TGTGCCAGGAGGACAGGCCGGGACTACGAGCAGTACTTC. Its protein product is CARRTGRDYEQYF.

CDR3 amino acids: CSAGRTSGKETQYF. The CDR3 DNA follows: TGCAGTGCTGGACGGACTAGCGGGAAAGAGACCCAGTACTTC. The V and J genes are TRBV20-1 and TRBJ2-5; 12 bases map to TRBD2. V was pared by 5 bases and J by 3 bases, with 4 bases of the junction left unmatched. Per germline, CDR1 DFQATT and CDR2 SNEGSKA (reference sequence). The CDR3 sequence is 14 residues long.

In its sample, this clonotype was seen a few times. The chain uses TRBV12-3 or TRBV12-4 and TRBJ2-1, with 8 positions matching TRBD2. CDR3 length: 14 residues. Unmatched junction bases numbered 7, after V lost 2 bases and J lost 10 bases. The CDR3 here is CASSLRGGGGEQFF. Here the CDR3 DNA reads TGTGCCAGCAGTTTAAGGGGAGGCGGGGGGGAGCAGTTCTTC.

The CDR3 protein is CASSLRFDEQFF. For the CDR3, the DNA is TGTGCCAGCAGCTTACGTTTCGATGAGCAGTTCTTC. The chain recombines TRBV7-9 with TRBJ2-1; unclear D gene. From germline, CDR1 is SEHNR and CDR2 FQNEAQ (reference sequence). This CDR3 comprises 12 residues. With 2 bases removed from V and 8 bases from J, the gap between germline ends came to 7 bases.

This clonotype was detected only a few times. In DNA form, the CDR3 reads TGCAGTGCTGGGGCCGGGAGTCTCACCGGGGAGCTGTTTTTT. Translating gives CSAGAGSLTGELFF. The chain employs TRBV20-1 and TRBJ2-2, with D possibly matching TRBD2 (6 bases). Deletions cut 5 bases from V and 4 bases from J, with 14 bases between. Germline CDR1 and CDR2: DFQATT and SNEGSKA (reference sequence). The CDR3 consists of 14 residues.

The chain is built from TRBV6-5 and TRBJ1-1, with 7 bases aligning to TRBD1. CDR3 length: 15 residues. The ends lost 4 bases at V and 4 bases at J; junction bases unmatched: 9. Per the germline V gene, CDR1 is MNHEY and CDR2 is SVGAGI. The CDR3 coding sequence is TGTGCCAGCAGTTCAGAGGGGGCAGGGGTCACTGAAGCTTTCTTT. This codes for CASSSEGAGVTEAFF.

This chain uses TRBV20-1 with TRBJ1-5; D is uncertain. The V gene's germline CDR1 is DFQATT and CDR2 SNEGSKA (reference sequence). Trimming removed 5 bases from V and 9 bases from J, with 17 bases in between. CDR3 length: 13 amino acids. Here the CDR3 reads CSAQTGHGWPQHF. The CDR3 DNA follows: TGCAGTGCTCAAACGGGCCACGGATGGCCCCAGCATTTT.

This clonotype was seen a few times. The chain carries TRBV6-1 and TRBJ2-3; TRBD1 might be the D (5 bases). The V and J ends lost 6 bases and 2 bases respectively, with 18 bases between them. The CDR3 has 16 residues. Looked up from germline, CDR1 is MNHNS and CDR2 is SASEGT. The CDR3 sequence: CASSPNGAAFTDTQYF. The CDR3 coding sequence is TGTGCCAGCAGCCCCAATGGGGCGGCCTTCACAGATACGCAGTATTTT.

This clonotype came up many times. The rearrangement uses TRBV12-3 or TRBV12-4 and TRBJ2-1; no reliable D call. The CDR3 length is 14 residues. The V gene lost 0 bases and the J gene lost 6 bases, with 9 bases spanning the gap. This CDR3 reads CASSLALGVNEQFF. The CDR3 DNA reads as TGTGCCAGCAGTTTAGCGCTAGGAGTCAATGAGCAGTTCTTC.

The chain combines TRBV5-1 with TRBJ1-1, with 8 bases fitting TRBD1. J gave up 7 bases and V 4 bases, and 9 bases lay outside the gene matches. CDR3 size: 14 residues. Germline V lookup: CDR1 SGHRS, CDR2 YFSETQ. The CDR3: CASSQPGGGGEAFF. The CDR3 bases are TGCGCCAGCAGCCAACCAGGGGGCGGGGGTGAAGCTTTCTTT.

The CDR3 loop is CASSYERGYTGELFF. Here the CDR3 DNA reads TGTGCCAGCAGTTACGAACGGGGGTACACCGGGGAGCTGTTTTTT. The chain links TRBV6-5 to TRBJ2-2; maybe TRBD2 (6 bases). Germline V lookup: CDR1 MNHEY, CDR2 SVGAGI. Trimming removed 2 bases at V and 3 bases at J, with 10 bases between. The CDR3 is made up of 15 amino acids.

The V call is TRBV7-3, the J call TRBJ2-3; 12 positions agree with TRBD2. Unmatched junction bases numbered 3, after V lost 3 bases and J lost 2 bases. Germline V gene data show CDR1 as SGHTA and CDR2 as FQGTGA. The CDR3 totals 16 residues. The DNA of the CDR3 is TGTGCCAGCAGCTTCCTAGCGGGGGGGACCACAGATACGCAGTATTTT. As protein: CASSFLAGGTTDTQYF.

The chain couples TRBV27 to TRBJ2-7, with a weak D call TRBD1 (6 bases). The germline V and J ends were trimmed by 4 bases and 3 bases, with 13 bases remaining between them. CDR1 is MNHEY, CDR2 SMNVEV, per germline (reference sequence). The CDR3 is 14 amino acids. In DNA, the CDR3 is TGTGCCAGCAGTTCCATACAGGGTATCTACGAGCAGTACTTC. This translates into CASSSIQGIYEQYF.

The rearrangement joins TRBV4-2 to TRBJ1-1, with TRBD1 identical over 8 bases. The CDR3 contains 16 residues. V lost 4 bases to trimming and J lost 6 bases; unmatched junction nucleotides: 13. CDR1 and CDR2 (germline): LGHNA, YNFKEQ. This CDR3 reads CASSRRGGTGYAEAFF. The CDR3 DNA sequence: TGTGCCAGCAGCCGGAGGGGAGGGACAGGTTACGCTGAAGCTTTCTTT.

This clonotype was seen more than once but under ten times. V is TRBV6-2 or TRBV6-3 and J is TRBJ2-7, with D unclear. The CDR3 length is 12 residues. Trimming shortened V by 3 bases and J by 4 bases, and 7 bases separated the two germline ends. Germline assignment: CDR1 MNHEY and CDR2 SVGEGT. CDR3 coding DNA: TGTGCCAGCAGTTATGGGGAATACGAGCAGTACTTC. Residues: CASSYGEYEQYF.

This clonotype has ten or more counts. The chain joins TRBV12-3 or TRBV12-4 to TRBJ2-1, with no clear D. The CDR3 is made up of 16 amino acids. V was cut by 2 bases and J by 2 bases, with 13 bases left in between. DNA of the CDR3: TGTGCCAGCAGTTTATTCCCCTCAGGCGCCTACAATGAGCAGTTCTTC. It encodes CASSLFPSGAYNEQFF.

This sequence joins TRBV12-3 or TRBV12-4 and TRBJ2-7, with 16 bases matching TRBD2. CDR3 length equals 18 residues. With V trimmed by 3 bases and J by 4 bases, 9 bases remained unmatched. The CDR3 bases are TGTGCCAGCAGTTTTGGGGGGGGACTAGCGGGAGGGATTTACGAGCAGTACTTC. Translation gives CASSFGGGLAGGIYEQYF.

V gene TRBV7-2 combines with J gene TRBJ1-5; D might be TRBD1 (5 bases). The CDR3 covers 16 residues. Trimming took off 4 bases at V and 5 bases at J, with 18 bases between the two ends. Germline V lookup: CDR1 SGHTA, CDR2 FQGNSA. The CDR3 DNA is TGTGCCAGCAGCTCCGACCCCCGGGACGCCGATCAGCCCCAGCATTTT. Its translation is CASSSDPRDADQPQHF.

The rearrangement links TRBV30 to TRBJ2-7, with TRBD2 matching 8 bases. Germline lookup yields CDR1 GTSNPN and CDR2 SVGIG (reference sequence). The CDR3 contains 13 residues. Trimming removed 4 bases from V and 5 bases from J; junction bases left unmatched: 7. The CDR3, as DNA: TGTGCCTGGATCACGGGGGGGGCCCACGAGCAGTACTTC. It specifies CAWITGGAHEQYF.

This clonotype was counted between two and nine times. V usage is TRBV9 and J usage is TRBJ1-1; D uncertain. The germline CDR1 and CDR2 sequences are SGDLS and YYNGEE. There are 15 residues in the CDR3. With 0 bases removed from V and 0 bases from J, the gap between germline ends came to 9 bases. The CDR3 region has the DNA TGTGCCAGCAGCGTAGTTTCAGAACTGAACACTGAAGCTTTCTTT. Protein: CASSVVSELNTEAFF. The full variable domain, completed using reference TRBV9 and TRBJ1-1, is DSGVTQTPKHLITATGQRVTLRCSPRSGDLSVYWYQQSLDQGLQFLIQYYNGEERAKGNILERFSAQQFPDLHSELNLSSLELGDSALYFCASSVVSELNTEAFFGQGTRLTVV.